This T cell receptor (beta chain) is from a study of blood T cell repertoires in COVID-19. Study details: Collection of acute and convalescent COVID-19 samples took place in the United States, Italy and Spain. T cells, B-cell-depleted T cells, or PBMCs provided the cDNA or gDNA that served as material.

The length of the CDR3 is 13 residues. The V end was cut by 8 bases, the J end by 0 bases, with 10 bases between. In germline, CDR1 is SNHLY, CDR2 FYNNEI. Original methodology: Reference gene primer amplification yielded estimated nucleated cell counts. TCRdb keeps only in-frame clones here, not all; method: immunoSEQ multiplex PCR. V, J and clone size derive from that table, while D and trimming were established from the DNA sequence. Of around 300,000 clones listed, 70% to 90% were seen once; the top ten hold 11%. This rearrangement joins TRBV2 to TRBJ1-2; D possibly corresponds to TRBD1 (5 bases). This TCR was sampled from a woman aged 70-85 years with acute or convalescent COVID-19. The sequenced material came from peripheral blood. In nucleotides, the CDR3 is TGTGCCAGCGCGGGGACTTCTAACTATGGCTACACCTTC. This sequence encodes CASAGTSNYGYTF.